This TCR beta chain originates from a study of OX40 agonist ivuxolimab in advanced cancers. Study at large: It was ivuxolimab, an agonistic anti-OX40 (CD134) antibody, that patients were treated with. Among those enrolled, mean age was around 60 years (range roughly 20 to 80) and over 70% were male. Study outcomes and limitations: The CD4+ and CD8+ T cells in the blood had expanded clonally by week 6 at 0.1 to 3.0 mg/kg.

Details on this clone: The target antigen is unknown.

Some clones are missing from TCRdb's copy, which holds only in-frame ones; the method was immunoSEQ multiplex PCR. This repertoire shows about 68,000 clones, 90% to 95% found once; its top ten account for 0.31%. In germline, CDR1 is SGHRS, CDR2 YFSETQ. CDR3 length equals 14 residues. Trimming took off 1 base at V and 2 bases at J, with 10 bases between the two ends. The sequences come from CD4+ or CD8+ T cells sorted from blood, collected in a trial of the OX40 agonist ivuxolimab. The source is an adult with an advanced solid tumor such as melanoma, head and neck, liver or kidney cancer. This sequence joins TRBV5-1 and TRBJ2-7; unclear D gene. The CDR3 spells CASSLRQQPYEQYF. DNA for the CDR3: TGCGCCAGCAGCTTGAGGCAGCAGCCCTACGAGCAGTACTTC.